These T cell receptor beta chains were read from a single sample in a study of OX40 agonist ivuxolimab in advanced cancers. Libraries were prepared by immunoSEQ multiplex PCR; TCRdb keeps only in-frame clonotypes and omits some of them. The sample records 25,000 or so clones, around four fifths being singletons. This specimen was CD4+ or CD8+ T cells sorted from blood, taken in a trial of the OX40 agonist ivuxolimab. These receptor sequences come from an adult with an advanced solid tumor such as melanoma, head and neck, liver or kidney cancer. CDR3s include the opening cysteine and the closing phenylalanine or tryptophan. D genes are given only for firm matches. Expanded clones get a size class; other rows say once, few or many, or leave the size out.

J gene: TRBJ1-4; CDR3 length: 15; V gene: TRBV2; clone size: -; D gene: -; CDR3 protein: CASSRSTDSNEKLFF; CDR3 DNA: TGTGCCAGCAGTAGAAGCACGGACAGTAATGAAAAACTGTTTTTT
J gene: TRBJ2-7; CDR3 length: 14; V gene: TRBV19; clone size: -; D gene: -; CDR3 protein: CASSPYWTDDEQYF; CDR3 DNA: TGTGCCAGTAGTCCTTATTGGACAGACGACGAGCAGTACTTC
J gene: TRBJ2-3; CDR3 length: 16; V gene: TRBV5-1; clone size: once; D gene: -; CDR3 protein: CASSLKSGSSTDTQYF; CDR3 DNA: TGCGCCAGCAGCTTGAAGTCAGGCTCTAGCACAGATACGCAGTATTTT
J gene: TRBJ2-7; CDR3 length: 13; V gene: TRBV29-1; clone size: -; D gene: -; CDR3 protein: CSVGQSKRDEQYF; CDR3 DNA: TGCAGCGTCGGACAGTCGAAGAGGGACGAGCAGTACTTC
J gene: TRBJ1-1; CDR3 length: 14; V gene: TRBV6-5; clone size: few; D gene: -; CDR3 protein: CASSAVSGNTEAFF; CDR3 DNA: TGTGCCAGCAGTGCTGTATCAGGGAACACTGAAGCTTTCTTT
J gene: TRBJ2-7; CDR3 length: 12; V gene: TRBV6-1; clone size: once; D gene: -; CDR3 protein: CASSGQFGEQYF; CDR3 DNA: TGTGCCAGCAGTGGACAGTTCGGGGAGCAGTACTTC
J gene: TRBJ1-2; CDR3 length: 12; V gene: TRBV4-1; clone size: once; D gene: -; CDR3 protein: CASSPAGGGYTF; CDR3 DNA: TGCGCCAGCAGCCCAGCCGGAGGGGGCTACACCTTC
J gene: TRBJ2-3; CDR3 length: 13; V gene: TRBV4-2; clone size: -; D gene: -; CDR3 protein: CAGGGQPGDTQYF; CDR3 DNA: TGTGCGGGGGGGGGCCAACCCGGAGATACGCAGTATTTT
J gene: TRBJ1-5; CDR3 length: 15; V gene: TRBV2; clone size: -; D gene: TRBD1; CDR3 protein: CASKIDRVNNQPQHF; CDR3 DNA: TGTGCCAGCAAAATAGACAGGGTGAACAATCAGCCCCAGCATTTT
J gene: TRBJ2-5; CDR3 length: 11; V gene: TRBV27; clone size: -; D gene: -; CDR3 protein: CASRWGETQYF; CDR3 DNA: TGTGCCAGCAGATGGGGGGAGACCCAGTACTTC
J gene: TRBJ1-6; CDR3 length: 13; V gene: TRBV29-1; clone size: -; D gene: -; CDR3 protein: CSVRSQDYSPLHF; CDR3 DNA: TGCAGCGTTAGATCCCAGGATTATTCACCCCTCCACTTT
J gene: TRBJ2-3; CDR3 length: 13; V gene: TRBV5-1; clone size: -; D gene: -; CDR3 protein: CASSYEGTDTQYF; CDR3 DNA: TGCGCCAGCAGCTATGAGGGCACAGATACGCAGTATTTT
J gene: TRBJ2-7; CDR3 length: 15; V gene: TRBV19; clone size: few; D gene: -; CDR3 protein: CASSIDLSASYEQYF; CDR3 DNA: TGTGCCAGTAGTATAGATCTCTCAGCATCCTACGAGCAGTACTTC
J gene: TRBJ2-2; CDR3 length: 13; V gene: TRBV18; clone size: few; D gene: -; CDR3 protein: CASSPSRAGELFF; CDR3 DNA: TGTGCCAGCTCACCATCCCGGGCCGGGGAGCTGTTTTTT
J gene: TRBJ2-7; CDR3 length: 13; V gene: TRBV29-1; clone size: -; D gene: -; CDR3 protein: CSVVLPSSYEQYF; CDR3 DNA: TGCAGCGTTGTGCTCCCTAGTTCCTACGAGCAGTACTTC
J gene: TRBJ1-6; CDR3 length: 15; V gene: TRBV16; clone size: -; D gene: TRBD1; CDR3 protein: CASSRVGTGESPLHF; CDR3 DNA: TGTGCCAGCAGCCGGGTCGGGACAGGGGAATCACCCCTCCACTTT
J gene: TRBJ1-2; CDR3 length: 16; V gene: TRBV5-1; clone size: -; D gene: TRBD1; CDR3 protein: CASSQTTGTINYGYTF; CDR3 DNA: TGCGCCAGCAGCCAAACGACAGGGACCATTAACTATGGCTACACCTTC
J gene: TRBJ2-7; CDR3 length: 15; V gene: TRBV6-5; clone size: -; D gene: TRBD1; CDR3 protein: CASSYSRTGTEEQYF; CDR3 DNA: TGTGCCAGCAGTTACTCACGGACAGGGACTGAGGAGCAGTACTTC
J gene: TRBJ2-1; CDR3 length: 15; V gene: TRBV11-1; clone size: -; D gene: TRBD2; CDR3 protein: CASSLVGTTFNEQFF; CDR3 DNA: TGTGCCAGCAGCTTAGTGGGGACTACCTTCAATGAGCAGTTCTTC
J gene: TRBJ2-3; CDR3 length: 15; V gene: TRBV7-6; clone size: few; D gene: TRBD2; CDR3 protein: CASSWLAGGTDTQYF; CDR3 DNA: TGTGCCAGCAGCTGGCTAGCGGGGGGCACAGATACGCAGTATTTT
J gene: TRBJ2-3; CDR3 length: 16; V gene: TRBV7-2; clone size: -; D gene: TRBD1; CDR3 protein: CASSSHWGQGSDTQYF; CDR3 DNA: TGTGCCAGCAGCTCCCACTGGGGACAGGGATCAGATACGCAGTATTTT
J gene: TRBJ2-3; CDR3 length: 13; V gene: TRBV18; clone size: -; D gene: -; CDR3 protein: CASSGASSDTQYF; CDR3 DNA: TGTGCCAGCTCCGGGGCGTCGTCAGATACGCAGTATTTT
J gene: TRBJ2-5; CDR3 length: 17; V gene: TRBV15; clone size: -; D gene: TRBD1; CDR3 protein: CATSSPTGGAGRETQYF; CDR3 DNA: TGTGCCACCAGCAGCCCGACAGGGGGAGCGGGGAGGGAGACCCAGTACTTC
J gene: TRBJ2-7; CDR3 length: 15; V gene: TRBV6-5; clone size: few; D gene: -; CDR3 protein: CASSYLQGVGYEQYF; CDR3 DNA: TGTGCCAGCAGTTACTTACAGGGCGTCGGCTACGAGCAGTACTTC
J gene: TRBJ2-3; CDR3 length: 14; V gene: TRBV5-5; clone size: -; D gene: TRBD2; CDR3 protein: CASSLGTSGNTQYF; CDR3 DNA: TGTGCCAGCAGCTTAGGGACTAGCGGGAACACGCAGTATTTT
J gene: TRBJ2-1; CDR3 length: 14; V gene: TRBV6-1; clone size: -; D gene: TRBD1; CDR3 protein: CASRKDREYNEQFF; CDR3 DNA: TGTGCCAGCAGAAAGGACAGGGAATACAATGAGCAGTTCTTC
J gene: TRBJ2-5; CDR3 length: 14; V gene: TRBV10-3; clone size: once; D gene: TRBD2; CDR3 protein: CAISPRGVQETQYF; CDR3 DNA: TGTGCCATCAGTCCCCGGGGGGTCCAAGAGACCCAGTACTTC
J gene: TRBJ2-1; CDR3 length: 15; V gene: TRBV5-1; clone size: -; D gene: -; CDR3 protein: CASSTQGSGYNEQFF; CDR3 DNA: TGCGCCAGCAGCACACAGGGCAGTGGCTACAATGAGCAGTTCTTC
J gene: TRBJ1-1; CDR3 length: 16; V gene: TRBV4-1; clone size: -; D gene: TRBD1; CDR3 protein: CASSPYGTGENTEAFF; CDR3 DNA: TGCGCCAGCAGCCCCTACGGGACAGGGGAGAACACTGAAGCTTTCTTT
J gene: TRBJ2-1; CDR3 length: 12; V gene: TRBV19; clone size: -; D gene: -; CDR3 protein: CASSRGYNEQFF; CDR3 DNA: TGTGCCAGTAGTAGGGGATACAATGAGCAGTTCTTC
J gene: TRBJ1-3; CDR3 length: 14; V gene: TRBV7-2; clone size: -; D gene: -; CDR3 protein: CASSLGPESDTIYF; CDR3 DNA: TGTGCCAGCAGCTTAGGCCCGGAATCGGACACCATATATTTT
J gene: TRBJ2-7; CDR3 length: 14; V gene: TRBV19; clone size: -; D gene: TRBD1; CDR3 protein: CASSLTGGPYEQYF; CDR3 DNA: TGTGCCAGTAGTCTGACAGGGGGCCCCTACGAGCAGTACTTC
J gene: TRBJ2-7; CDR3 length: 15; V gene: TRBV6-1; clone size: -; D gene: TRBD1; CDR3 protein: CASSEGGTGSNEQYF; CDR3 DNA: TGTGCCAGCAGTGAAGGGGGGACAGGGTCCAACGAGCAGTACTTC
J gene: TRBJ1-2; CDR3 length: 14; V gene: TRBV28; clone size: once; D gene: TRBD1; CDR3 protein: CASRPQGAKYGYTF; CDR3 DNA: TGTGCCAGCAGACCTCAGGGGGCGAAATATGGCTACACCTTC
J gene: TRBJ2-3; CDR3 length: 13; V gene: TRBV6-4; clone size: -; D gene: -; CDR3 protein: CASSDQDTDTQYF; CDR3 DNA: TGTGCCAGCAGTGATCAAGACACAGATACGCAGTATTTT
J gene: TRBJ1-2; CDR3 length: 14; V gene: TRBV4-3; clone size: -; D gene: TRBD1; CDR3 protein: CASSQDTGAYGYTF; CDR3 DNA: TGCGCCAGCAGCCAAGACACAGGGGCTTATGGCTACACCTTC
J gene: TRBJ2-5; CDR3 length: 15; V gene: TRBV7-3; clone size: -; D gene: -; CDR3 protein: CASSRGLSEGETQYF; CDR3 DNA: TGTGCCAGCAGCAGGGGACTCTCGGAGGGAGAGACCCAGTACTTC
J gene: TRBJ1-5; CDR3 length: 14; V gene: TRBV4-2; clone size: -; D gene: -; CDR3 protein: CASSLDQSNQPQHF; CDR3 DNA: TGTGCCAGCAGCCTAGATCAGAGCAATCAGCCCCAGCATTTT
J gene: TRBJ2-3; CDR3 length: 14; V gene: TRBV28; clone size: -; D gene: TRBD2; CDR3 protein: CASSLGRGWDTQYF; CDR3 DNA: TGTGCCAGCAGCCTTGGGAGGGGTTGGGATACGCAGTATTTT
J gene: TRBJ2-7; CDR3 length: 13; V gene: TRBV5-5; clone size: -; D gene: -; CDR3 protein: CASSLTEPYEQYF; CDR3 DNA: TGTGCCAGCAGCTTAACGGAACCCTACGAGCAGTACTTC
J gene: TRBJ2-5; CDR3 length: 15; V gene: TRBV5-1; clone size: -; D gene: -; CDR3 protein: CASSATGNPQETQYF; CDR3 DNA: TGCGCCAGCAGCGCCACAGGGAACCCCCAAGAGACCCAGTACTTC
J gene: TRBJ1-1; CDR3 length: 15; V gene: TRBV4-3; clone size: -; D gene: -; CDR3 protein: CASSQEVRLNTEAFF; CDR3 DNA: TGCGCCAGCAGCCAAGAGGTCAGATTGAACACTGAAGCTTTCTTT
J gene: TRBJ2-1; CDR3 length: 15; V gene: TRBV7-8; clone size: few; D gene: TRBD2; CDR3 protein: CASSPGTSGYNEQFF; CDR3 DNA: TGTGCCAGCAGCCCCGGGACTAGCGGATACAATGAGCAGTTCTTC
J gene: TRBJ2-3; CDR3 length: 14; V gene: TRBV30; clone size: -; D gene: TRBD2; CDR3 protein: CAWTRTSVIDTQYF; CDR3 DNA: TGTGCCTGGACCCGGACTAGCGTCATAGATACGCAGTATTTT
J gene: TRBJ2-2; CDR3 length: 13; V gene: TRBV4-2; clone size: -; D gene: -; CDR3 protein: CASSQASTGELFF; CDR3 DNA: TGTGCCAGCAGCCAAGCCTCTACCGGGGAGCTGTTTTTT
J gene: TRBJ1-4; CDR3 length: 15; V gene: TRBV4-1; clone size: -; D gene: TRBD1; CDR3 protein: CASSQTGTGGEKLFF; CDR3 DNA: TGCGCCAGCAGCCAGACCGGGACAGGAGGTGAAAAACTGTTTTTT
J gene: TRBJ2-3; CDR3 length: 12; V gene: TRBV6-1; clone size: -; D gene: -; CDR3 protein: CASSGDTDTQYF; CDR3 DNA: TGTGCCAGCAGTGGGGACACAGATACGCAGTATTTT